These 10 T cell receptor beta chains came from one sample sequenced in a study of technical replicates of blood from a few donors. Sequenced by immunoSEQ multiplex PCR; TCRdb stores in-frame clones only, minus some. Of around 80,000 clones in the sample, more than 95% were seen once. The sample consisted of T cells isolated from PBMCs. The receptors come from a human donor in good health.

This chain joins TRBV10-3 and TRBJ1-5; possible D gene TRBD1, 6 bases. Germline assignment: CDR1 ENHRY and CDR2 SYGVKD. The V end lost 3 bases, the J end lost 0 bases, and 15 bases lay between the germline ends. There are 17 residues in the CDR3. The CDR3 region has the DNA TGTGCCATCAGTGACTCGTTGATGACAGGTAGCAATCAGCCCCAGCATTTT. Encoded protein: CAISDSLMTGSNQPQHF.

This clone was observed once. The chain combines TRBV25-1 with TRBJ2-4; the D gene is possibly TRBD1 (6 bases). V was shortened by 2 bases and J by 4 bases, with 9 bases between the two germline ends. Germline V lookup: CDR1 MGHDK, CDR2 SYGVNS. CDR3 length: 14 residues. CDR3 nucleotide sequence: TGTGCCAGCAGTGAAGGGGGCCCGAAAAACATTCAGTACTTC. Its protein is CASSEGGPKNIQYF.

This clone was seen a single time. CDR3 protein: CASSFSNAGQYF. The CDR3 DNA follows: TGTGCCAGCAGTTTTTCAAACGCAGGGCAGTACTTC. J is TRBJ2-7 and V is TRBV28; unclear D gene. V was pared by 3 bases and J by 9 bases, with 12 bases between. CDR1 and CDR2 (germline): MDHEN, SYDVKM. The CDR3 loop spans 12 amino acids.

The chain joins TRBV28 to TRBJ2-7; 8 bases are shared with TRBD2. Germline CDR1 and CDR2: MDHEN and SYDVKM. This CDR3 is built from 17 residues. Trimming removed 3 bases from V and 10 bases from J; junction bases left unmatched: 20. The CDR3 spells CASSFLEGTAGVGRQYF. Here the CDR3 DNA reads TGTGCCAGCAGTTTTTTGGAGGGAACAGCGGGAGTAGGTCGACAGTACTTC.

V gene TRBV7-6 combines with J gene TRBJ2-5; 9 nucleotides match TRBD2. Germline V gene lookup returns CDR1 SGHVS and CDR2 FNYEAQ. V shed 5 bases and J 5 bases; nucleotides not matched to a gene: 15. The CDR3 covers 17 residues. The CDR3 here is CASSNPFRGRAVETQYF. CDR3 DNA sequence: TGTGCCAGCAGCAACCCATTTCGCGGGAGGGCCGTGGAGACCCAGTACTTC.

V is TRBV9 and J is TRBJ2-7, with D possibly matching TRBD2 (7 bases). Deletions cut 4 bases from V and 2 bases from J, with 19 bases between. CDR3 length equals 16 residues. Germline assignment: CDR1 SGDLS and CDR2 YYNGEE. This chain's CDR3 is CASSPPEGGGTYEQYF. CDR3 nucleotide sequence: TGTGCCAGCAGCCCCCCGGAGGGAGGGGGGACCTACGAGCAGTACTTC.

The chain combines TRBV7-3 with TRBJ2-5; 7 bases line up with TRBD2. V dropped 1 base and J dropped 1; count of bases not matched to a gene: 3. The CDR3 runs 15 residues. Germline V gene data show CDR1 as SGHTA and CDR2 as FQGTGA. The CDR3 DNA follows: TGTGCCAGCAGCTTAAATCCTAGCGGCCAAGAGACCCAGTACTTC. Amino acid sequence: CASSLNPSGQETQYF.

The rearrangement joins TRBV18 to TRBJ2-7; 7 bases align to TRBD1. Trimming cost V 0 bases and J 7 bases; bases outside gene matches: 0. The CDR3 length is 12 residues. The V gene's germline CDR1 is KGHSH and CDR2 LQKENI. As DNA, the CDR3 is TGTGCCAGCTCACCACCGGGACAGGAGCAGTACTTC. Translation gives CASSPPGQEQYF.

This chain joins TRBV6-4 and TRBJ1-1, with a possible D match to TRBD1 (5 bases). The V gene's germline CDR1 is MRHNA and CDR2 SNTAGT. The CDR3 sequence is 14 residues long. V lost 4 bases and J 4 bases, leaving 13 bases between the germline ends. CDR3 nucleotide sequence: TGTGCCAGCAGTGTAGAGCTCGGGGGCACTGAAGCTTTCTTT. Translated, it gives CASSVELGGTEAFF.

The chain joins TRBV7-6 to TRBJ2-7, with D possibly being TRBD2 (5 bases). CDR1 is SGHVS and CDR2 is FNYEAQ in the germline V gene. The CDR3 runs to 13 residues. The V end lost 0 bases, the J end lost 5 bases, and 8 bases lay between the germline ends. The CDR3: CASSLAEANEQYF. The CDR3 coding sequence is TGTGCCAGCAGCTTAGCGGAGGCCAACGAGCAGTACTTC.